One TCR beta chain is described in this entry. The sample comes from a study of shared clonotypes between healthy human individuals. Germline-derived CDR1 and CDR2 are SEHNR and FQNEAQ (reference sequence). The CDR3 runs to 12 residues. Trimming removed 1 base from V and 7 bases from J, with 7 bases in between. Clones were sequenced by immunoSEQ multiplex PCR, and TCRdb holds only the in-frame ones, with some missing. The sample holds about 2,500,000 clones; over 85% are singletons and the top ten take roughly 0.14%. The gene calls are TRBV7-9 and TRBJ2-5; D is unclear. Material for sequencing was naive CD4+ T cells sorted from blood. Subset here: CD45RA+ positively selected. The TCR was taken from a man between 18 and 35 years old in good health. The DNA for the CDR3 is TGTGCCAGCAGCTTAGGACTGGTGACCCAGTACTTC. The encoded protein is CASSLGLVTQYF.